This passage covers 26 T cell receptor beta chains from one sample sequenced in a study of PD-1 blockade in classical Hodgkin lymphoma (dated by TCRdb to about 2020). Library preparation was by the immunoSEQ multiplex PCR assay. What TCRdb holds here is the immuneACCESS table cut down to in-frame rearrangements. Part of the clones is not present; checked against another copy, under half of the missing clones reflect an unresolved V gene, and the others are unexplained. The sample profile shows some 5,400 clones; 80% to 90% of them were found once. The leading ten clones occupy 14% of the sample. In light of the paper, this sample's time point label describes: newly diagnosed, previously untreated cHL patient sample. CD8+ T cells were purified from thawed PBMCs by magnetic negative selection with a Miltenyi CD8+ T cell isolation kit. The specimen was CD8+ T cells from blood. These receptors all stem from a human donor with classical Hodgkin lymphoma.

The chain uses TRBV27 and TRBJ2-4; D might be TRBD2 (8 bases). From germline, CDR1 is MNHEY and CDR2 SMNVEV (reference sequence). The CDR3 covers 16 residues. V was clipped by 5 bases and J by 8 bases, with 22 bases between them. CDR3 DNA: TGTGCCAGCAGTCGCCCGACAGGGCGGGGGGTAGACATTCAGTACTTC. The encoded protein is CASSRPTGRGVDIQYF.

The CDR3 nucleotides read TGTGCCAGCAGCAGCCGGACTAGCCCAGATACGCAGTATTTT. Translation gives CASSSRTSPDTQYF. This chain links TRBV5-6 with TRBJ2-3; 8 bases are shared with TRBD2. Germline assignment: CDR1 SGHDT and CDR2 YYEEEE. J gave up 4 bases and V 4 bases, and 5 bases lay outside the gene matches. The CDR3 contains 14 residues.

The chain combines TRBV5-1 with TRBJ2-3, with TRBD2 matching over 7 bases. CDR1 is SGHRS, CDR2 YFSETQ, per germline. There are 16 residues in the CDR3. Trimming took 3 bases from V and 1 from J; bases not matched to a gene: 8. CDR3 in amino acids: CASSWSERGRTDTQYF. CDR3 DNA sequence: TGCGCCAGCAGCTGGTCTGAGCGGGGCCGCACAGATACGCAGTATTTT.

This clone was seen a handful of times. The chain couples TRBV4-1 to TRBJ1-2; weak D call: TRBD1 (5 bases). The V end lost 4 bases, the J end lost 4 bases, and 13 bases lay between the germline ends. Germline loops: CDR1 MGHRA, CDR2 YSYEKL. The CDR3 spans 14 residues. This CDR3 is CASSPVQGPYGYTF. The CDR3 DNA reads as TGCGCCAGCAGCCCGGTCCAGGGACCCTATGGCTACACCTTC.

The chain joins TRBV4-1 to TRBJ1-2; the match to TRBD1 covers 11 bases. Germline CDR1 reads MGHRA; CDR2 reads YSYEKL. Unmatched junction bases numbered 2, after V lost 1 base and J lost 1 base. This CDR3 contains 16 residues. The CDR3 nucleotides are TGCGCCAGCAGCCAAGCAGGGACAGGGGGTAACTATGGCTACACCTTC. Its protein product is CASSQAGTGGNYGYTF.

V is TRBV27 and J is TRBJ2-1; D uncertain. With 4 bases removed from V and 7 bases from J, the gap between germline ends came to 5 bases. In germline, CDR1 is MNHEY, CDR2 SMNVEV (reference sequence). The length of the CDR3 is 11 residues. CDR3: CASSWRNEQFF. CDR3 coding DNA: TGTGCCAGCAGTTGGCGGAATGAGCAGTTCTTC.

Comments on this clone: The same CDR3 arises from other DNA sequences in this sample as well. The chain is built from TRBV6-5 and TRBJ1-2; a possible D gene is TRBD1 (6 bases). Looked up from germline, CDR1 is MNHEY and CDR2 is SVGAGI. CDR3 length equals 14 residues. V was clipped by 2 bases and J by 6 bases, with 13 bases between them. The CDR3 nucleotides read TGTGCCAGCAGTTACGGATGGGGGGGCGATGGCTACACCTTC. This sequence encodes CASSYGWGGDGYTF.

V is TRBV28 and J is TRBJ1-5; 8 bases line up with TRBD1. The V gene's germline CDR1 is MDHEN and CDR2 SYDVKM. There are 14 residues in the CDR3. Unmatched junction bases numbered 1, after V lost 2 bases and J lost 4 bases. The CDR3 nucleotides are TGTGCCAGCAGTTTAAGGACAGGGAATCAGCCCCAGCATTTT. Translated, it gives CASSLRTGNQPQHF.

This clone showed up just once. The V call is TRBV7-2, the J call TRBJ2-3, with D perhaps assigned TRBD1 or TRBD2 (7 bases each). Germline CDR1 and CDR2: SGHTA and FQGNSA. There are 15 residues in the CDR3. V shed 6 bases and J shed 3 bases, with 16 bases lying between them. DNA for the CDR3: TGTGCCAGCAGTACCCAGGGGGGGGGAACAGATACGCAGTATTTT. The encoded protein is CASSTQGGGTDTQYF.

This chain joins TRBV4-3 and TRBJ1-2; the D is unclear. V dropped 0 bases and J dropped 6 bases, with 23 bases sitting between them. The CDR3 has 18 amino acids. Looked up from germline, CDR1 is LGHNA and CDR2 is YSLEER. The DNA of the CDR3 is TGCGCCAGCAGCCAAGATTCTTTAGGCCTGAAACATTGGAATGGCTACACCTTC. Protein product: CASSQDSLGLKHWNGYTF.

The rearrangement joins TRBV6-5 to TRBJ2-7, with D hard to call. Trimming stripped 5 bases from V and 2 bases from J, with 10 bases between. The length of the CDR3 is 13 residues. Germline CDR1 is MNHEY and CDR2 is SVGAGI. DNA of the CDR3: TGTGCCAGCAGTGTAGGGTACACCTACGAGCAGTACTTC. Its translation: CASSVGYTYEQYF.

This chain connects TRBV6-5 to TRBJ1-2; possibly TRBD1 for D (6 bases). V lost 5 bases and J lost 5, with 15 bases in between. The CDR3 consists of 14 residues. Per the germline V gene, CDR1 is MNHEY and CDR2 is SVGAGI. The CDR3 is CASSPPDSEYGYTF. The CDR3 DNA follows: TGTGCCAGCAGTCCCCCGGACAGTGAATATGGCTACACCTTC.

This clone was seen a single time. The chain carries TRBV2 and TRBJ2-7, with D unresolved. The CDR3 consists of 15 residues. V lost 6 bases and J lost 0, with 15 bases in between. Looked up from germline, CDR1 is SNHLY and CDR2 is FYNNEI. The CDR3 coding sequence is TGTGCCAGCAGGGGATTCATTGGAAGCTCCTACGAGCAGTACTTC. This sequence encodes CASRGFIGSSYEQYF.

The chain uses TRBV4-1 and TRBJ2-7; 9 positions agree with TRBD2. Germline CDR1 is MGHRA and CDR2 is YSYEKL. The CDR3 length is 15 residues. V shed 4 bases and J 7 bases; nucleotides not matched to a gene: 11. CDR3 nucleotides: TGCGCCAGCAGCCCTCTCGTAGCGGGAGAAGGAGAGCAGTACTTC. Its protein is CASSPLVAGEGEQYF.

This chain joins TRBV2 and TRBJ1-2; no definite D call. V shed 6 bases and J shed 7 bases, with 21 bases lying between them. This CDR3 spans 15 amino acids. Germline CDR1 and CDR2: SNHLY and FYNNEI. CDR3 residues: CASSGLAIEGRGYTF. Here the CDR3 DNA reads TGTGCCAGCAGCGGTCTTGCGATTGAGGGTCGTGGCTACACCTTC.

The chain has TRBV7-6 and TRBJ2-5; 11 nucleotides align to TRBD2. This CDR3 has 17 amino acids. Per germline, CDR1 SGHVS and CDR2 FNYEAQ. Losses at the gene ends were 3 bases for V and 3 bases for J; bases not matched to a gene: 9. This CDR3 reads CASSFASGGPSEETQYF. The CDR3 DNA reads TGTGCCAGCAGCTTCGCTAGCGGGGGGCCTTCAGAAGAGACCCAGTACTTC.

V usage is TRBV19 and J usage is TRBJ1-5, with D tentatively TRBD1 (5 bases). Trimming took off 3 bases at V and 1 base at J, with 7 bases between the two ends. Germline V gene sequence: CDR1 LNHDA, CDR2 SQIVND (reference sequence). The CDR3 runs to 14 residues. For the CDR3, the DNA is TGTGCCAGTAGTATGCGGGGCAGCAATCAGCCCCAGCATTTT. This codes for CASSMRGSNQPQHF.

V usage is TRBV2 and J usage is TRBJ1-5, with TRBD1 matching 12 bases. The CDR3 extends over 14 amino acids. V lost 8 bases to trimming and J lost 7 bases; unmatched junction nucleotides: 6. Germline V lookup: CDR1 SNHLY, CDR2 FYNNEI. The CDR3 nucleotides read TGTGCCAGCGCCGGGACAGGGGGCTTGCAGCCCCAGCATTTT. Protein product: CASAGTGGLQPQHF.

This chain links TRBV27 with TRBJ1-3; 8 nucleotides align to TRBD1. V shed 2 bases, J shed 2 bases, and the junction held 2 bases outside the gene matches. Germline lookup yields CDR1 MNHEY and CDR2 SMNVEV (reference sequence). The CDR3 covers 15 residues. The chain's CDR3 is CASSLQGATGNTIYF. The CDR3 nucleotides read TGTGCCAGCAGTTTACAGGGGGCAACTGGAAACACCATATATTTT.

The chain is built from TRBV6-1 and TRBJ2-7, with 10 bases lining up with TRBD1. Germline CDR1 is MNHNS and CDR2 is SASEGT. The trim removed 6 bases at V and 1 base at J, leaving 3 bases unmatched. This CDR3 is built from 14 residues. CDR3 nucleotides: TGTGCCAGCAGACCGGGACAGGGGTCCTACGAGCAGTACTTC. Encoded protein: CASRPGQGSYEQYF.

Here the CDR3 DNA reads TGTGCCAGCAGCTCCCAAGGGGGACCCCTCCACTTT. Residues: CASSSQGGPLHF. The chain couples TRBV7-9 to TRBJ1-6; D perhaps matches TRBD1 (6 bases). CDR3 length: 12 residues. Germline lookup yields CDR1 SEHNR and CDR2 FQNEAQ (reference sequence). The ends were cut back, 4 bases at V and 12 bases at J, with 10 bases in the middle. Full variable domain (rest looked up from reference TRBV7-9 and TRBJ1-6): DTGVSQNPRHKITKRGQNVTFRCDPISEHNRLYWYRQTLGQGPEFLTYFQNEAQLEKSRLLSDRFSAERPKGSFSTLEIQRTEQGDSAMYLCASSSQGGPLHFGNGTRLTVT.

The chain carries TRBV11-2 and TRBJ2-3; possible D gene TRBD2, 5 bases. Trimming pared 1 base from V and 6 bases from J, leaving 11 bases between. This CDR3 is 14 amino acids long. Germline V gene sequence: CDR1 SGHAT, CDR2 FQNNGV. Written as DNA, the CDR3 is TGTGCCAGCAGCTTAGGGGCGGACTTGGATACGCAGTATTTT. Its translation: CASSLGADLDTQYF.

The chain combines TRBV7-2 with TRBJ2-1; 9 nucleotides align to TRBD2. Germline V gene lookup returns CDR1 SGHTA and CDR2 FQGNSA. Trimming cost V 4 bases and J 7 bases; bases outside gene matches: 8. CDR3 length: 15 residues. The DNA for the CDR3 is TGTGCCAGCAGCTCACCGGGACTAGCCTCTAATGAGCAGTTCTTC. Translation: CASSSPGLASNEQFF.

V and J are TRBV4-1 and TRBJ2-1; tentative D call: TRBD1 (7 bases). The CDR3 totals 12 residues. Trimming pared 7 bases from V and 7 bases from J, leaving 11 bases between. CDR1 is MGHRA and CDR2 is YSYEKL in the germline V gene. The CDR3 nucleotides read TGCGCCAGCATTTCAGGGGGGAATGAGCAGTTCTTC. As protein: CASISGGNEQFF.

This chain uses TRBV30 with TRBJ2-5, with 10 bases aligning to TRBD1. The CDR3 runs 14 residues. Germline CDR1 is GTSNPN and CDR2 is SVGIG (reference sequence). After removal of 5 bases from V and 4 bases from J, the junction contained 7 bases not matched to a gene. The CDR3 is CAWGDRGGRETQYF. CDR3 nucleotide sequence: TGTGCCTGGGGGGACAGGGGAGGGCGAGAGACCCAGTACTTC.

This sequence joins TRBV27 and TRBJ2-7; D unresolved. Germline loops: CDR1 MNHEY, CDR2 SMNVEV (reference sequence). Trimming removed 5 bases from V and 0 bases from J, with 5 bases in between. CDR3 length equals 12 residues. CDR3 nucleotide sequence: TGTGCCAGCAGTCTCAGCTCCTACGAGCAGTACTTC. Translated: CASSLSSYEQYF.